What follows are 22 T cell receptor beta chains derived from one specimen sequenced in a study of blood T cell repertoires in COVID-19. Libraries were prepared by immunoSEQ multiplex PCR; TCRdb keeps only in-frame clonotypes and omits some of them. The repertoire holds a few hundred thousand clones, with less than 90% as singletons. Source material: PBMCs or T cells enriched from blood (not recorded which). These receptors all stem from a woman aged 60-70 years who had recovered from COVID-19.

The rearrangement links TRBV9 to TRBJ2-3; 13 bases agree with TRBD2. V was pared by 5 bases and J by 5 bases, with 8 bases of the junction left unmatched. Germline V gene sequence: CDR1 SGDLS, CDR2 YYNGEE. This CDR3 region has 16 residues. The CDR3 DNA sequence: TGTGCCAGCAGTCAACTAGCGGGGGGGCCGGGAGATACGCAGTATTTT. This encodes CASSQLAGGPGDTQYF.

The DNA of the CDR3 is TGTGCCAGCAGTCTCATACCAGGCTCTGGGGCCAACGTCCTGACTTTC. This codes for CASSLIPGSGANVLTF. V and J are TRBV27 and TRBJ2-6; D not resolved. V dropped 5 bases and J dropped 0 bases, with 11 bases sitting between them. Germline loops: CDR1 MNHEY, CDR2 SMNVEV (reference sequence). This CDR3 region has 16 residues.

The J gene is TRBJ1-5, the V gene TRBV19; 8 bases match TRBD1. Germline V gene lookup returns CDR1 LNHDA and CDR2 SQIVND (reference sequence). J was trimmed by 0 bases and V by 4 bases; bases with no gene match: 5. This CDR3 comprises 16 residues. The CDR3 loop is CASSSGQGNSNQPQHF. CDR3 bases: TGTGCCAGTAGTAGCGGACAGGGTAATAGCAATCAGCCCCAGCATTTT.

This clone was observed once. The chain combines TRBV29-1 with TRBJ1-1, with TRBD1 identical over 9 bases. CDR1 and CDR2 (germline): SQVTM, ANQGSEA. V lost 5 bases to trimming and J lost 0 bases; unmatched junction nucleotides: 7. The CDR3 has 15 amino acids. In DNA form, the CDR3 reads TGCAGCGTTCCGGGACAGGGCTCCATGAACACTGAAGCTTTCTTT. This sequence encodes CSVPGQGSMNTEAFF.

This sequence joins TRBV2 and TRBJ1-1; D ambiguous. The V gene's germline CDR1 is SNHLY and CDR2 FYNNEI. The CDR3 is 11 residues long. Trimming left V 6 bases short and J 8 bases short, with 10 bases between. CDR3 DNA sequence: TGTGCCAGCAGCTACAGAGGGGAAGCTTTCTTT. Translated: CASSYRGEAFF. The full variable domain, with the rest looked up from reference TRBV2 and TRBJ1-1, is EPEVTQTPSHQVTQMGQEVILRCVPISNHLYFYWYRQILGQKVEFLVSFYNNEISEKSEIFDDQFSVERPDGSNFTLKIRSTKLEDSAMYFCASSYRGEAFFGQGTRLTVV.

This chain uses TRBV6-5 with TRBJ1-1; possibly TRBD1 for D (5 bases). The germline gives CDR1 MNHEY, CDR2 SVGAGI. Trimming stripped 5 bases from V and 0 bases from J, with 13 bases between. CDR3 length equals 15 residues. The CDR3 spells CASSPQTVMNTEAFF. The CDR3 coding sequence is TGTGCCAGCAGTCCTCAGACAGTTATGAACACTGAAGCTTTCTTT.

The chain carries TRBV2 and TRBJ1-6; 10 bases fit TRBD1. In germline, CDR1 is SNHLY, CDR2 FYNNEI. The trim removed 3 bases at V and 9 bases at J, leaving 8 bases unmatched. This CDR3 region has 16 residues. In nucleotides, the CDR3 is TGTGCCAGCAGTGATGGCGCGCGGGACAGGGGTTCACCCCTCCACTTT. This gives the protein CASSDGARDRGSPLHF.

This chain connects TRBV6-5 to TRBJ1-2; 12 bases are a match to TRBD1. The trim removed 4 bases at V and 8 bases at J, leaving 5 bases unmatched. The CDR3 totals 14 residues. CDR1 is MNHEY, CDR2 SVGAGI, per germline. The CDR3 protein is CASSLSGTGGGYTF. The DNA for the CDR3 is TGTGCCAGCAGTTTGTCCGGGACAGGGGGCGGCTACACCTTC.

The gene calls are TRBV5-1 and TRBJ2-1; 9 nucleotides match TRBD2. Germline V gene data show CDR1 as SGHRS and CDR2 as YFSETQ. The ends lost 4 bases at V and 5 bases at J; junction bases unmatched: 7. This CDR3 spans 15 amino acids. The CDR3 here is CASSALAGLDNEQFF. The CDR3 nucleotides are TGCGCCAGCAGCGCCCTAGCGGGGCTAGACAATGAGCAGTTCTTC.

J is TRBJ1-5 and V is TRBV5-1; 8 nucleotides line up with TRBD1. CDR3 size: 15 residues. Per the germline V gene, CDR1 is SGHRS and CDR2 is YFSETQ. J was trimmed by 6 bases and V by 2 bases; bases with no gene match: 7. DNA of the CDR3: TGCGCCAGCAGCTTCGATTCAGGGGGCGGTCAGCCCCAGCATTTT. Its protein product is CASSFDSGGGQPQHF.

This clone was observed once. The chain links TRBV6-5 to TRBJ1-2; D gene uncertain. V lost 5 bases, J lost 7 bases, and 11 bases lay in between. The CDR3 length is 12 residues. Germline-derived CDR1 and CDR2 are MNHEY and SVGAGI. The DNA for the CDR3 is TGTGCCAGCAGTCCAGGCCGTCTTGGCTACACCTTC. The encoded protein is CASSPGRLGYTF.

This sequence joins TRBV30 and TRBJ2-2; perhaps TRBD2 as D (6 bases). Germline values: CDR1 GTSNPN, CDR2 SVGIG (reference sequence). Deletions cut 2 bases from V and 0 bases from J, with 13 bases between. The CDR3 has 16 residues. This CDR3 reads CAWSRGRLANTGELFF. The CDR3 region has the DNA TGTGCCTGGAGTCGGGGGAGGCTTGCGAACACCGGGGAGCTGTTTTTT.

The V and J genes are TRBV27 and TRBJ1-6; 8 bases map to TRBD1. V lost 5 bases to trimming and J lost 10 bases; unmatched junction nucleotides: 10. Germline CDR1 is MNHEY and CDR2 is SMNVEV (reference sequence). The CDR3 loop spans 15 amino acids. The CDR3 sequence is CASSQIQGAGSPLHF. The CDR3 bases are TGTGCCAGCAGTCAAATCCAGGGGGCAGGGTCACCCCTCCACTTT.

The genes are TRBV5-1 and TRBJ2-2, with D tentatively TRBD2 (5 bases). Germline V CDR1 and CDR2: SGHRS, YFSETQ. V lost 4 bases and J lost 8, with 12 bases in between. CDR3 length: 13 residues. This CDR3 is CASSLGGRGELFF. DNA of the CDR3: TGCGCCAGCAGCCTCGGAGGAAGGGGGGAGCTGTTTTTT. The variable domain in full, completed from reference TRBV5-1 and TRBJ2-2, reads KAGVTQTPRYLIKTRGQQVTLSCSPISGHRSVSWYQQTPGQGLQFLFEYFSETQRNKGNFPGRFSGRQFSNSRSEMNVSTLELGDSALYLCASSLGGRGELFFGEGSRLTVL.

Comments on this clone: The sample has other DNA sequences that encode this CDR3 too. The chain couples TRBV19 to TRBJ1-3, with D perhaps matching TRBD1 (5 bases). The germline V and J ends were trimmed by 5 bases and 4 bases, with 12 bases remaining between them. This CDR3 is built from 14 residues. CDR1 and CDR2 (germline): LNHDA, SQIVND (reference sequence). DNA for the CDR3: TGTGCCAGTAGTCGAGGACAAGGAGGAAACACCATATATTTT. Its translation is CASSRGQGGNTIYF.

This rearrangement joins TRBV27 to TRBJ1-6, with D perhaps TRBD1 (5 bases). V lost 5 bases to trimming and J lost 2 bases, with 10 bases between them. From germline, CDR1 is MNHEY and CDR2 SMNVEV (reference sequence). The CDR3 is made up of 15 amino acids. CDR3 nucleotide sequence: TGTGCCAGCAGTCGGACATTCACCTATAATTCACCCCTCCACTTT. It is translated as CASSRTFTYNSPLHF.

The chain employs TRBV18 and TRBJ2-3; 8 bases are a match to TRBD1. Trimming at V came to 4 bases and at J to 0 bases, leaving 3 bases not matched to a gene. CDR1 is KGHSH, CDR2 LQKENI, per germline. There are 15 residues in the CDR3. The CDR3 coding sequence is TGTGCCAGCTCACTGGGACAGGCTAGCACAGATACGCAGTATTTT. Amino acid sequence: CASSLGQASTDTQYF.

The chain couples TRBV6-1 to TRBJ1-2, with 7 bases that match TRBD1. The ends lost 1 base at V and 5 bases at J; junction bases unmatched: 7. The CDR3 runs to 15 residues. In germline, CDR1 is MNHNS, CDR2 SASEGT. The CDR3, as DNA: TGTGCCAGCAGTGAAGACAGGGGCAGTAATTATGGCTACACCTTC. As protein: CASSEDRGSNYGYTF.

V and J are TRBV9 and TRBJ2-2, with 10 positions matching TRBD1. The CDR3 totals 16 residues. Germline loops: CDR1 SGDLS, CDR2 YYNGEE. With 3 bases clipped from V and 2 bases from J, the junction kept 4 bases outside the gene matches. The CDR3 reads CASSDRQGANTGELFF. CDR3 coding DNA: TGTGCCAGCAGCGATCGACAGGGGGCAAACACCGGGGAGCTGTTTTTT. The variable domain in full, with the rest retrieved from reference TRBV9 and TRBJ2-2, is DSGVTQTPKHLITATGQRVTLRCSPRSGDLSVYWYQQSLDQGLQFLIQYYNGEERAKGNILERFSAQQFPDLHSELNLSSLELGDSALYFCASSDRQGANTGELFFGEGSRLTVL.

The chain combines TRBV24-1 with TRBJ1-4; no firm D call. Germline CDR1 and CDR2: KGHDR and SFDVKD. The germline V and J ends were trimmed by 7 bases and 5 bases, with 13 bases remaining between them. The CDR3 loop spans 14 amino acids. CDR3 in amino acids: CATSTGVLNEKLFF. In nucleotides, the CDR3 is TGTGCCACCAGCACCGGGGTTCTGAATGAAAAACTGTTTTTT.

The chain recombines TRBV25-1 with TRBJ1-2, with D maybe TRBD1 (6 bases). CDR1 MGHDK and CDR2 SYGVNS come from the germline V gene. This CDR3 region has 15 residues. V was trimmed by 2 bases and J by 5 bases, leaving 15 bases between them. The CDR3 DNA reads TGTGCCAGCAGTGAAAGGGAAGGGGGGGTGTATGGCTACACCTTC. Translated: CASSEREGGVYGYTF.

The chain has TRBV10-2 and TRBJ1-1; tentatively, D is TRBD1 (5 bases). Germline V gene sequence: CDR1 WSHSY, CDR2 SAAADI. This CDR3 has 15 residues. V was clipped by 0 bases and J by 4 bases, with 12 bases between them. Written as DNA, the CDR3 is TGCGCCAGCAGTGAGTCGGCGGGGGTCGGCACTGAAGCTTTCTTT. Amino acids: CASSESAGVGTEAFF.